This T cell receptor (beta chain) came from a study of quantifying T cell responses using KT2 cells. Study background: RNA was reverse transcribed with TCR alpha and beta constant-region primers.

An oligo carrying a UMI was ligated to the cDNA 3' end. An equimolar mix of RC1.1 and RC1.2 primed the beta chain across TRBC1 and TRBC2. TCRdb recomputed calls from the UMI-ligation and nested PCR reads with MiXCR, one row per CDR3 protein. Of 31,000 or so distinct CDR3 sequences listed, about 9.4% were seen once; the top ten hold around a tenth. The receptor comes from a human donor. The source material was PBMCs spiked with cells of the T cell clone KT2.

DNA for the CDR3: TGTGCCAGCAGTTCCAGCCGGGACAGGGGCAGTGGCTACACCTTC. Protein: CASSSSRDRGSGYTF. This chain joins TRBV27 and TRBJ1-2, with 10 bases fitting TRBD1. Looked up from germline, CDR1 is MNHEY and CDR2 is SMNVEV (reference sequence). The CDR3 loop spans 15 amino acids. Germline trimming cut 4 bases from V and 7 bases from J; bases unmatched to any gene: 9.